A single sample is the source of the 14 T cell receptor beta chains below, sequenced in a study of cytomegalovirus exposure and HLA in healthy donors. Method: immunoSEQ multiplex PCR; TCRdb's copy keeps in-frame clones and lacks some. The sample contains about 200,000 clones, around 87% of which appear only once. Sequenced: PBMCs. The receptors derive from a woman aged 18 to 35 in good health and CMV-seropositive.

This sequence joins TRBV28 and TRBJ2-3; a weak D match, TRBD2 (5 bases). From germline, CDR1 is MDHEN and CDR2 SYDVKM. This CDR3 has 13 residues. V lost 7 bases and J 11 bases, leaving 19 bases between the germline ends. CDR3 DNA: TGTGCCAGCAACCACATCCCCCGGGGAGAGCAGTATTTT. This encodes CASNHIPRGEQYF.

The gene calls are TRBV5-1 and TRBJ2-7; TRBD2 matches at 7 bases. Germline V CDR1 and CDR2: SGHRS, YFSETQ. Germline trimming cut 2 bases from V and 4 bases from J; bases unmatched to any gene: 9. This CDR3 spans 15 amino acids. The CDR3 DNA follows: TGCGCCAGCAGCTTAAATAGCGGGCCCGGGTACGAGCAGTACTTC. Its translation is CASSLNSGPGYEQYF.

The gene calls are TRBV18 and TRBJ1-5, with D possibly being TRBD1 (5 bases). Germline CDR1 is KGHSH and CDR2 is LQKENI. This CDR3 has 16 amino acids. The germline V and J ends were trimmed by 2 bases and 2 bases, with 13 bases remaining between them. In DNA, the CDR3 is TGTGCCAGCTCACCAAGTGCGGGGCGAGGCAATCAGCCCCAGCATTTT. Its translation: CASSPSAGRGNQPQHF.

CDR3 DNA: TGCGCCAGCAGTGAGCTACAGGGTAATGGGGGCTACACCTTC. Translated, it gives CASSELQGNGGYTF. V gene TRBV10-2 combines with J gene TRBJ1-2; TRBD1 is a possible D gene (6 bases). The germline V gene encodes CDR1 WSHSY and CDR2 SAAADI. The V and J ends lost 2 bases and 8 bases respectively, with 15 bases between them. This CDR3 is 14 amino acids long.

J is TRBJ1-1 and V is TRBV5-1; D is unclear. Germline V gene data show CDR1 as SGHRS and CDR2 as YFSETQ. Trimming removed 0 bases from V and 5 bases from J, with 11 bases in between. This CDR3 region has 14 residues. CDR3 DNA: TGCGCCAGCAGCTTGGATGGTCAGAAGACTGAAGCTTTCTTT. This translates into CASSLDGQKTEAFF.

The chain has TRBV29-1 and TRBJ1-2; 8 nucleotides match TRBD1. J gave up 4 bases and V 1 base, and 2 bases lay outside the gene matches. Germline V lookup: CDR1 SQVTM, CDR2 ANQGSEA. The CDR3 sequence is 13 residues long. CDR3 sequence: CSVEGGTGYGYTF. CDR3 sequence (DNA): TGCAGCGTTGAAGGAGGGACAGGCTATGGCTACACCTTC. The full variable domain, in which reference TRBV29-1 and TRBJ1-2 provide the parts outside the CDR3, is SAVISQKPSRDICQRGTSLTIQCQVDSQVTMMFWYRQQPGQSLTLIATANQGSEATYESGFVIDKFPISRPNLTFSTLTVSNMSPEDSSIYLCSVEGGTGYGYTFGSGTRLTVV.

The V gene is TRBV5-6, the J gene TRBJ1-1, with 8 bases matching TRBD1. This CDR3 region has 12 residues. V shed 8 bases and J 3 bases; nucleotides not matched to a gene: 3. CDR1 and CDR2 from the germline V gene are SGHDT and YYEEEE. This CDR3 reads CASSTGDTEAFF. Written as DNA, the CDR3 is TGTGCCAGTTCGACAGGGGACACTGAAGCTTTCTTT.

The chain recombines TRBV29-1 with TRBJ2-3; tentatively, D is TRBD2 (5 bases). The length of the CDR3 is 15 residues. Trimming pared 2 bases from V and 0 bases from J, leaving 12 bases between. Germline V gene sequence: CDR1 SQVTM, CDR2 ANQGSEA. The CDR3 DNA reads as TGCAGCGTTGAAAGTCTAGCCATCAGCACAGATACGCAGTATTTT. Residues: CSVESLAISTDTQYF.

CDR3 sequence reads: CASSSNLPGELFF. For the CDR3, the DNA is TGCGCCAGCAGCTCTAATCTTCCCGGGGAGCTGTTTTTT. The chain combines TRBV5-1 with TRBJ2-2, with no clear D. The CDR3 has 13 amino acids. V dropped 3 bases and J dropped 6 bases, with 9 bases sitting between them. Per germline, CDR1 SGHRS and CDR2 YFSETQ.

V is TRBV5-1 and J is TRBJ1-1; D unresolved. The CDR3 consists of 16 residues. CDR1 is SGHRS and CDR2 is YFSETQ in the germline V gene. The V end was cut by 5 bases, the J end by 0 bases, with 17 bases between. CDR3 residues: CASRQDPGTVNTEAFF. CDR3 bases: TGCGCCAGCAGGCAAGACCCGGGTACTGTGAACACTGAAGCTTTCTTT.

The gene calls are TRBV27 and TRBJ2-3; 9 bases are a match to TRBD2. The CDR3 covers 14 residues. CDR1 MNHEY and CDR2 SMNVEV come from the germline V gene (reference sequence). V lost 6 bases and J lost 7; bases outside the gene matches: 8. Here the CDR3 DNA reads TGTGCCAGCAGCTTTAGCGGGAGTCCGAATACGCAGTATTTT. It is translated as CASSFSGSPNTQYF.

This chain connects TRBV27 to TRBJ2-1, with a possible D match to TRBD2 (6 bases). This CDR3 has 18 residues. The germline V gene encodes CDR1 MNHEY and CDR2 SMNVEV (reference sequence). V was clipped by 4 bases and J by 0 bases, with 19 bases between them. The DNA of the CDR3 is TGTGCCAGCAGTTACAAGTCGTTCGGCGGGGACTCCTACAATGAGCAGTTCTTC. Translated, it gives CASSYKSFGGDSYNEQFF.

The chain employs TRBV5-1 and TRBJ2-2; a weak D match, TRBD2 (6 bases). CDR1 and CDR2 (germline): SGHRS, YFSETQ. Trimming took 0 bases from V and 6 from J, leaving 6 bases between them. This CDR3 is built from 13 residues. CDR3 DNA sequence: TGCGCCAGCAGCTTGGGCGGGGCCGGGGAGCTGTTTTTT. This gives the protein CASSLGGAGELFF. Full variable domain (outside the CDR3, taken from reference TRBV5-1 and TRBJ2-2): KAGVTQTPRYLIKTRGQQVTLSCSPISGHRSVSWYQQTPGQGLQFLFEYFSETQRNKGNFPGRFSGRQFSNSRSEMNVSTLELGDSALYLCASSLGGAGELFFGEGSRLTVL.

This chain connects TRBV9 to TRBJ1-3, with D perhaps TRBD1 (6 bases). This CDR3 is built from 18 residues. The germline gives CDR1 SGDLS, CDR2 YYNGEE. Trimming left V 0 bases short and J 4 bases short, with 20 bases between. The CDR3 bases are TGTGCCAGCAGCGTAGGGTTTCAGGGGACCAACCGAGGAAACACCATATATTTT. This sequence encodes CASSVGFQGTNRGNTIYF.